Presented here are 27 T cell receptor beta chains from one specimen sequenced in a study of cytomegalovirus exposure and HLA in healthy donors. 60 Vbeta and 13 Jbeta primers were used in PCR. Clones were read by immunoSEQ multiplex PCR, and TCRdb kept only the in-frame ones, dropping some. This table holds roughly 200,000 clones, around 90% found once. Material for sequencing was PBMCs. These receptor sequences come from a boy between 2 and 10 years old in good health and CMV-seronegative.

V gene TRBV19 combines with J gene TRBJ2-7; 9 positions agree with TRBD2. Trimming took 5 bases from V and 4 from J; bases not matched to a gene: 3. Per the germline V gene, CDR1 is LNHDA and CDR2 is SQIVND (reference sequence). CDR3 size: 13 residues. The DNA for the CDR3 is TGTGCCAGTAGTGGGCTAGCGGGATACGAGCAGTACTTC. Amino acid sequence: CASSGLAGYEQYF.

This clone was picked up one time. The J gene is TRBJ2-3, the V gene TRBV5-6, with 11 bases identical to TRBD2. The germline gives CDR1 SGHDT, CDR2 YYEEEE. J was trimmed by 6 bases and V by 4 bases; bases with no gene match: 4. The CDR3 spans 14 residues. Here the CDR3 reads CASSPRTSGDTQYF. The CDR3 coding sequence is TGTGCCAGCAGCCCCCGGACTAGCGGGGATACGCAGTATTTT.

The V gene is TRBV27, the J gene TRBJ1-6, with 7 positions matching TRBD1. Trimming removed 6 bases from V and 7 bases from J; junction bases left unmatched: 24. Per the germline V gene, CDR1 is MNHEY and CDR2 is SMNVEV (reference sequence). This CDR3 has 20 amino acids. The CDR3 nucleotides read TGTGCCAGCAGGGAGGAGCCATCGGGACAGCCTTTAAGAGGCAATTCACCCCTCCACTTT. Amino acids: CASREEPSGQPLRGNSPLHF.

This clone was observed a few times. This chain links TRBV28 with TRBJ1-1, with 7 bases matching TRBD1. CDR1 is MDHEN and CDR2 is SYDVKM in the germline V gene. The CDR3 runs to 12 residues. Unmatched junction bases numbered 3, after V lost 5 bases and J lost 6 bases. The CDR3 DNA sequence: TGTGCCAGCAGTCCGCAGGGGGCTGAAGCTTTCTTT. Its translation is CASSPQGAEAFF.

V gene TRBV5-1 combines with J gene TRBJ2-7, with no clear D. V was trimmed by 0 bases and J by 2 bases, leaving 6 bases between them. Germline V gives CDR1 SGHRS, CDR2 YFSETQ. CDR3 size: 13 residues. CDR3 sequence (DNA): TGCGCCAGCAGCTTGGTAGAGACCTACGAGCAGTACTTC. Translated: CASSLVETYEQYF.

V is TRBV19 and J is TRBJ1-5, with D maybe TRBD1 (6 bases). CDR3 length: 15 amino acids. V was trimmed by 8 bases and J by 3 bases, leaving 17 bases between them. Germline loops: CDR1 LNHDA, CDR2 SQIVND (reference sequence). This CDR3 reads CASGNEPGDNQPQHF. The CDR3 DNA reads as TGTGCCAGTGGTAATGAGCCAGGGGACAATCAGCCCCAGCATTTT.

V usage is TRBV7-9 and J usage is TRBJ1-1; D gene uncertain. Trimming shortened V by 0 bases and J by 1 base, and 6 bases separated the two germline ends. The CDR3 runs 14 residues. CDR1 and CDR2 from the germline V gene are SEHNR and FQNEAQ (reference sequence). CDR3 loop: CASSLAGGNTEAFF. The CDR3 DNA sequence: TGTGCCAGCAGCTTAGCCGGTGGGAACACTGAAGCTTTCTTT. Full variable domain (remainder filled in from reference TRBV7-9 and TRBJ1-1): DTGVSQNPRHKITKRGQNVTFRCDPISEHNRLYWYRQTLGQGPEFLTYFQNEAQLEKSRLLSDRFSAERPKGSFSTLEIQRTEQGDSAMYLCASSLAGGNTEAFFGQGTRLTVV.

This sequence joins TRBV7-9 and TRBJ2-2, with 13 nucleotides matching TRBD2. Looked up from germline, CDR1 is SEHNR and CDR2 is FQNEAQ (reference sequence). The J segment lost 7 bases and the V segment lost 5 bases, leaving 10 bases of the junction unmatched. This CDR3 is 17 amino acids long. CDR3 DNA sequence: TGTGCCAGCAGCCCCTTTGGACTAGCGGGAGTTATCGGGGAGCTGTTTTTT. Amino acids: CASSPFGLAGVIGELFF.

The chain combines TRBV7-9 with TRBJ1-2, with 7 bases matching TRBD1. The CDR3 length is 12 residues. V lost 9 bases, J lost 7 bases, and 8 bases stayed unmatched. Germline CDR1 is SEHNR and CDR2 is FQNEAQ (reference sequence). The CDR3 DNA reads TGTGCCAGTTGGGACAGCGGCAGTGGCTACACCTTC. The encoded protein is CASWDSGSGYTF.

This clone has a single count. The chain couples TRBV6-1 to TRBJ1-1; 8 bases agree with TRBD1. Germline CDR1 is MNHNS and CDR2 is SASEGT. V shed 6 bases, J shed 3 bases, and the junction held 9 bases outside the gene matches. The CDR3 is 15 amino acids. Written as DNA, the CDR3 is TGTGCCAGCAGAGCTCTACAGGGGGGAGACACTGAAGCTTTCTTT. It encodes CASRALQGGDTEAFF.

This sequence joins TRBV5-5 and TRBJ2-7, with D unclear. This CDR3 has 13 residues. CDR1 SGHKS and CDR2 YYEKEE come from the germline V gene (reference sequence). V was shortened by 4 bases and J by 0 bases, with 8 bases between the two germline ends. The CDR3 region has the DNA TGTGCCAGCAGCCAACCTAGCTCCTACGAGCAGTACTTC. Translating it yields CASSQPSSYEQYF.

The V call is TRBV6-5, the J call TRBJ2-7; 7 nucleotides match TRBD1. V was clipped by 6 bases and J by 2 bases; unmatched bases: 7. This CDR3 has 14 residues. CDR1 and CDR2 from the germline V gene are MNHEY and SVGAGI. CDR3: CASSPDRVPYEQYF. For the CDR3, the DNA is TGTGCCAGCAGCCCCGACAGGGTACCCTACGAGCAGTACTTC.

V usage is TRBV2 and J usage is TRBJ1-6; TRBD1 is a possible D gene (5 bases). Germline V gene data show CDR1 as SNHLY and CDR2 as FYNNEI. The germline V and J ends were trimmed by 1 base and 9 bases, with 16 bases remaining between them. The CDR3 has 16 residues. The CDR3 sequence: CASSEGRGGNSSPLHF. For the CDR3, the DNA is TGTGCCAGCAGTGAAGGGCGGGGGGGTAATAGTTCACCCCTCCACTTT.

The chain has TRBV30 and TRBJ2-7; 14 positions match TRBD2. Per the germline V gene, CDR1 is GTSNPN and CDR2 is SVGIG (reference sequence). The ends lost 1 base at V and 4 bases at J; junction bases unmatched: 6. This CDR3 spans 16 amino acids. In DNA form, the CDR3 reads TGTGCCTGGAGTGCGAGGGGACTAGCGGGAGAATACGAGCAGTACTTC. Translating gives CAWSARGLAGEYEQYF.

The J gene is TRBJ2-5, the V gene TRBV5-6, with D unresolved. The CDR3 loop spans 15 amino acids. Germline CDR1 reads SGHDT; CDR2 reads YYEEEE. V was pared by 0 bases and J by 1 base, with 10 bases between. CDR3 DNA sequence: TGTGCCAGCAGCTTGGATGGGCAGCCCCAAGAGACCCAGTACTTC. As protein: CASSLDGQPQETQYF. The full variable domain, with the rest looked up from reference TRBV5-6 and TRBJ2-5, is DAGVTQSPTHLIKTRGQQVTLRCSPKSGHDTVSWYQQALGQGPQFIFQYYEEEERQRGNFPDRFSGHQFPNYSSELNVNALLLGDSALYLCASSLDGQPQETQYFGPGTRLLVL.

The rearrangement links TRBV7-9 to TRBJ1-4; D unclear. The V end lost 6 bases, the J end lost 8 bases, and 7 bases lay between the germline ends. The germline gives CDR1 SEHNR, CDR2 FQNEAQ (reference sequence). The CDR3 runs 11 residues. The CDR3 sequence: CASRSVEKLFF. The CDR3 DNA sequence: TGTGCCAGCAGATCTGTAGAAAAACTGTTTTTT.

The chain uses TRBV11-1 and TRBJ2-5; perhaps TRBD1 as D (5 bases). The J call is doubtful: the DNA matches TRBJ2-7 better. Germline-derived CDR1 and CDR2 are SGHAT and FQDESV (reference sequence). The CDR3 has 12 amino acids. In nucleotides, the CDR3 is TGTGCCAGCAGCTTAGGGACAAACGAGCAGTACTTC. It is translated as CASSLGTNEQYF.

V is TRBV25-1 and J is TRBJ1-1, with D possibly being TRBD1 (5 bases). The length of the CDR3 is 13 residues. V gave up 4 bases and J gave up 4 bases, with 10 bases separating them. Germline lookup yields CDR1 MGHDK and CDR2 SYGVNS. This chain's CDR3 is CASSGIRGTEAFF. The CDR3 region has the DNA TGTGCCAGCAGTGGTATAAGGGGCACTGAAGCTTTCTTT.

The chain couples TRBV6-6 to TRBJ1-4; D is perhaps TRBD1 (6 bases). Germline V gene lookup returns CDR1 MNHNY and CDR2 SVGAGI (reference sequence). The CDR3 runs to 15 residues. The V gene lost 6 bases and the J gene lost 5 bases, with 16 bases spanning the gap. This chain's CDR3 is CASRGTGFGNEKLFF. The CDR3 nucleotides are TGTGCCAGCAGGGGAACAGGGTTTGGGAATGAAAAACTGTTTTTT.

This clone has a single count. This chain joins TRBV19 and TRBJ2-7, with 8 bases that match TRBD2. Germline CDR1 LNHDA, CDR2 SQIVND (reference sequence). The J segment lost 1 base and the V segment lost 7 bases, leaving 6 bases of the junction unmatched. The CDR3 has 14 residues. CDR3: CASKRGTSSYEQYF. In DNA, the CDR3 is TGTGCCAGTAAGCGGGGGACATCGTCCTACGAGCAGTACTTC.

DNA of the CDR3: TGTGCCAGCAGCTTAAGCGGCAACTCTGGAAACACCATATATTTT. Its protein product is CASSLSGNSGNTIYF. This chain joins TRBV11-3 and TRBJ1-3; D remains ambiguous. The CDR3 consists of 15 residues. Germline V lookup: CDR1 SGHNT, CDR2 YENEEA. Deletions cut 2 bases from V and 0 bases from J, with 8 bases between.

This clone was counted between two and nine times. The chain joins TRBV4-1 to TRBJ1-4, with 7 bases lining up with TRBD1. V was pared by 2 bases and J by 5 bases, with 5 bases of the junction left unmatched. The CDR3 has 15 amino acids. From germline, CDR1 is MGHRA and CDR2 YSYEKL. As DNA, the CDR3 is TGCGCCAGCAGCCAACAGCGACAGGGAAATGAAAAACTGTTTTTT. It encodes CASSQQRQGNEKLFF.

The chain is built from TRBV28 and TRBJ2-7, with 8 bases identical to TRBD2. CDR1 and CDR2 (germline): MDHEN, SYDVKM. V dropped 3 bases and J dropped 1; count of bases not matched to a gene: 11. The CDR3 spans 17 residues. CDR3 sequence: CASSFLGSRGESYEQYF. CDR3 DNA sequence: TGTGCCAGCAGTTTCCTAGGGTCGCGGGGGGAATCCTACGAGCAGTACTTC.

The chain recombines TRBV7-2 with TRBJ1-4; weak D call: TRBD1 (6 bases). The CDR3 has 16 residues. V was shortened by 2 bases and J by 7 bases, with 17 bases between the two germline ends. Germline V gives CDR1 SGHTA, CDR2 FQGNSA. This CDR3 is CASSLLWAETGEKLFF. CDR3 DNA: TGTGCCAGCAGCTTACTTTGGGCGGAGACAGGTGAAAAACTGTTTTTT. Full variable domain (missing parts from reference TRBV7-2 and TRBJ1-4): GAGVSQSPSNKVTEKGKDVELRCDPISGHTALYWYRQSLGQGLEFLIYFQGNSAPDKSGLPSDRFSAERTGGSVSTLTIQRTQQEDSAVYLCASSLLWAETGEKLFFGSGTQLSVL.

The CDR3 sequence is CASSSQVPGVGQANEQYF. The CDR3 DNA sequence: TGTGCCAGCAGCTCACAGGTCCCTGGGGTTGGTCAGGCGAACGAGCAGTACTTC. This chain uses TRBV11-2 with TRBJ2-7, with a possible D match to TRBD1 (5 bases). Germline V gives CDR1 SGHAT, CDR2 FQNNGV. CDR3 size: 18 residues. Trimming stripped 4 bases from V and 5 bases from J, with 27 bases between.

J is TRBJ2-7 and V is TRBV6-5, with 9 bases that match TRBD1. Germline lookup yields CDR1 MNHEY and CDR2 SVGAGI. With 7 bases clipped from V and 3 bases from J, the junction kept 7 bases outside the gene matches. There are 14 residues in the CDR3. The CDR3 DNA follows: TGTGCCAGCAAGAAACGGGACAGGGACTACGAGCAGTACTTC. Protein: CASKKRDRDYEQYF.

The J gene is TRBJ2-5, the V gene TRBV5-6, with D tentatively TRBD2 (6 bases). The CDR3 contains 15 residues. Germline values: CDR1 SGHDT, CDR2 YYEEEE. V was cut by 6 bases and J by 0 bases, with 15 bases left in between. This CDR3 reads CASTRRRDYQETQYF. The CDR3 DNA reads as TGTGCCAGCACCCGGCGGAGGGACTACCAAGAGACCCAGTACTTC.